The 10 T cell receptor beta chains reported below all come from one sample, sequenced in a study of vaccination and CD4 T cells after COVID-19. No antigens are known for them. Sequenced with the Oncomine TCR Beta short-read assay was DNA taken from cultured CD4+ T cells. TCRdb reanalysed the PCR reads using MiXCR and keeps one entry per CDR3 protein. Seen here are around 18,000 distinct CDR3 sequences, about 51% observed once, and the top ten hold 21%. Indicated time point: late sampling 161 to 241 days after vaccination in a few convalescent patients. Treatment: approximately nine-day PBMC culture with coronavirus spike peptide pools or control peptides (ViraFEST assay). The source was CD4+ T cells from blood, cultured in vitro, collected about 7 months after SARS-CoV-2 vaccination. All receptors come from a human donor who had recovered from COVID-19.

The chain recombines TRBV6-1 with TRBJ1-1; TRBD1 might be the D (5 bases). Per the germline V gene, CDR1 is MNHNS and CDR2 is SASEGT. V lost 6 bases and J lost 3, with 17 bases in between. The CDR3 covers 15 residues. The CDR3 reads CASSTGRGRDTEAFF. The CDR3 DNA is TGTGCCAGCAGCACGGGGAGGGGAAGGGACACTGAAGCTTTCTTT.

V is TRBV7-9 and J is TRBJ2-3; TRBD1 agrees at 8 bases. This CDR3 has 15 amino acids. V gave up 7 bases and J gave up 1 base; unmatched junction bases: 7. Germline loops: CDR1 SEHNR, CDR2 FQNEAQ (reference sequence). CDR3 amino acids: CASIELTGGTDTQYF. As DNA, the CDR3 is TGTGCCAGCATCGAATTGACAGGGGGCACAGATACGCAGTATTTT.

The gene calls are TRBV7-9 and TRBJ1-3; 8 bases map to TRBD1. Germline loops: CDR1 SEHNR, CDR2 FQNEAQ (reference sequence). The trim removed 2 bases at V and 2 bases at J, leaving 2 bases unmatched. This CDR3 has 15 amino acids. DNA of the CDR3: TGTGCCAGCAGCTTACAGGGGGCCCCTGGAAACACCATATATTTT. It encodes CASSLQGAPGNTIYF.

The V and J genes are TRBV20-1 and TRBJ1-2, with 7 bases lining up with TRBD1. J was trimmed by 7 bases and V by 5 bases; bases with no gene match: 7. Germline lookup yields CDR1 DFQATT and CDR2 SNEGSKA (reference sequence). The CDR3 length is 12 residues. CDR3 loop: CSAGDSLIGYTF. The CDR3 DNA follows: TGCAGTGCTGGGGACAGCCTAATTGGCTACACCTTC.

V is TRBV28 and J is TRBJ2-1; TRBD2 matches 13 bases. Looked up from germline, CDR1 is MDHEN and CDR2 is SYDVKM. V lost 6 bases and J lost 10; bases outside the gene matches: 6. This CDR3 region has 14 residues. CDR3 bases: TGTGCCAGCAGGACTAGCGGGAGGCCTCGGGAGCAGTTCTTC. It encodes CASRTSGRPREQFF.

In this sample, this clonotype turned up once. The chain combines TRBV2 with TRBJ2-3; tentatively, D is TRBD1 (5 bases). V dropped 10 bases and J dropped 8 bases, with 13 bases sitting between them. CDR3 size: 11 residues. Per the germline V gene, CDR1 is SNHLY and CDR2 is FYNNEI. CDR3 in DNA: TGTGCCACCTGGCGTCAGGGTACGCAGTATTTT. Its translation is CATWRQGTQYF.

The J gene is TRBJ1-5, the V gene TRBV7-6; 7 nucleotides align to TRBD1. The V and J ends lost 5 bases and 3 bases, in that order; junction bases with no gene match: 7. The CDR3 runs to 15 residues. Germline CDR1 reads SGHVS; CDR2 reads FNYEAQ. In DNA form, the CDR3 reads TGTGCCAGCAGCCCATATCAGGGGGTCAATCAGCCCCAGCATTTT. This sequence encodes CASSPYQGVNQPQHF.

The chain recombines TRBV19 with TRBJ2-5; D uncertain. V was shortened by 6 bases and J by 4 bases, with 12 bases between the two germline ends. This CDR3 contains 13 residues. In germline, CDR1 is LNHDA, CDR2 SQIVND (reference sequence). CDR3 in DNA: TGTGCCAGTAGACCCGCTGGGTTAGAGACCCAGTACTTC. This encodes CASRPAGLETQYF.

The V call is TRBV20-1, the J call TRBJ1-4; 8 nucleotides agree with TRBD1. The germline V gene has CDR1 DFQATT and CDR2 SNEGSKA (reference sequence). V dropped 1 base and J dropped 8; count of bases not matched to a gene: 6. The CDR3 spans 14 residues. CDR3 DNA: TGCAGTGCTAGAGGGAGAAACAGGGGGGAAAAACTGTTTTTT. As protein: CSARGRNRGEKLFF.

This chain links TRBV7-8 with TRBJ2-2; D gene uncertain. This CDR3 has 12 amino acids. Trimming removed 1 base at V and 8 bases at J, with 5 bases between. The V gene's germline CDR1 is SGHVS and CDR2 FQNEAQ. The CDR3, as DNA: TGTGCCAGCAGCTTAGATGAAGGGGAGCTGTTTTTT. This translates into CASSLDEGELFF.